This T cell receptor (beta chain) was obtained from a study of cytomegalovirus exposure and HLA in healthy donors. The CDR3 extends over 11 amino acids. V lost 5 bases, J lost 5 bases, and 4 bases lay in between. Germline CDR1 reads SEHNR; CDR2 reads FQNEAQ (reference sequence). In the PCR, 60 Vbeta and 13 Jbeta primers were used. Sequencing used immunoSEQ multiplex PCR; TCRdb keeps in-frame clones, though not all of them. The data show about 98,000 clones, under 85% seen once. Sequencing used PBMCs. This chain connects TRBV7-9 to TRBJ2-1; no firm D call. This TCR came from a female donor in good health and CMV-seropositive. In nucleotides, the CDR3 is TGTGCCAGCAGCCAAAACAATGAGCAGTTCTTC. Its protein is CASSQNNEQFF.